This passage covers 22 T cell receptor beta chains from one sample sequenced in a study of T cell responses to AZD1222 COVID-19 vaccine. Produced via immunoSEQ multiplex PCR; TCRdb's table is partial and in-frame only. Found here are more than 150,000 clones, nearly 95% of them singletons; the top ten hold roughly 1.9%. The sample here was peripheral blood, taken 28 days after the second AZD1222 dose. These receptors were collected from an adult who received the AZD1222 COVID-19 vaccine.

V is TRBV9 and J is TRBJ2-3; possibly TRBD2 for D (5 bases). The CDR3 runs 15 residues. V lost 0 bases and J 4 bases, leaving 12 bases between the germline ends. The germline V gene encodes CDR1 SGDLS and CDR2 YYNGEE. The CDR3 region is CASSVEGASPDTQYF. CDR3 sequence (DNA): TGTGCCAGCAGCGTAGAAGGTGCTAGCCCAGATACGCAGTATTTT.

A single count supports this clone. J is TRBJ2-6 and V is TRBV18; possibly TRBD1 for D (5 bases). In germline, CDR1 is KGHSH, CDR2 LQKENI. The CDR3 extends over 19 amino acids. Deletions cut 2 bases from V and 0 bases from J, with 17 bases between. The CDR3, as DNA: TGTGCCAGCTCACCAGTCTATGACAGCCGGAGCTCTGGGGCCAACGTCCTGACTTTC. Amino acids: CASSPVYDSRSSGANVLTF.

The J gene is TRBJ1-2, the V gene TRBV6-1; D is possibly TRBD1 (6 bases). V was clipped by 2 bases and J by 5 bases, with 9 bases between them. The CDR3 contains 13 residues. Germline lookup yields CDR1 MNHNS and CDR2 SASEGT. The CDR3: CASSERTAYGYTF. As DNA, the CDR3 is TGTGCCAGCAGTGAACGGACAGCTTATGGCTACACCTTC.

This chain links TRBV2 with TRBJ2-2; possibly TRBD1 for D (6 bases). Per the germline V gene, CDR1 is SNHLY and CDR2 is FYNNEI. This CDR3 is built from 16 residues. Trimming pared 6 bases from V and 3 bases from J, leaving 17 bases between. The CDR3 reads CASSQTTGPHTGELFF. The CDR3 nucleotides read TGTGCCAGCAGCCAAACTACAGGGCCCCACACCGGGGAGCTGTTTTTT. The complete variable domain, with remaining parts taken from reference TRBV2 and TRBJ2-2, reads EPEVTQTPSHQVTQMGQEVILRCVPISNHLYFYWYRQILGQKVEFLVSFYNNEISEKSEIFDDQFSVERPDGSNFTLKIRSTKLEDSAMYFCASSQTTGPHTGELFFGEGSRLTVL.

J is TRBJ1-5 and V is TRBV27, with 7 bases matching TRBD1. The CDR3 totals 13 residues. V was pared by 5 bases and J by 6 bases, with 4 bases of the junction left unmatched. Germline V gene sequence: CDR1 MNHEY, CDR2 SMNVEV (reference sequence). DNA for the CDR3: TGTGCCAGCAGTGCAGACAGGGTTCAGCCCCAGCATTTT. It codes for CASSADRVQPQHF.

This clone showed up just once. This chain connects TRBV7-3 to TRBJ2-7; D unresolved. Trimming stripped 2 bases from V and 6 bases from J, with 8 bases between. Germline CDR1 SGHTA, CDR2 FQGTGA. The CDR3 contains 12 residues. CDR3 loop: CASSLPRGEQYF. CDR3 nucleotides: TGTGCCAGCAGCTTACCCCGAGGCGAGCAGTACTTC.

This clone was recorded a few times. The chain joins TRBV4-2 to TRBJ1-3, with D uncertain. The V end lost 0 bases, the J end lost 0 bases, and 12 bases lay between the germline ends. The CDR3 spans 17 residues. Germline CDR1 LGHNA, CDR2 YNFKEQ. CDR3 DNA: TGTGCCAGCAGCCAAGATTTAGTGCCTCTCTCTGGAAACACCATATATTTT. Translated: CASSQDLVPLSGNTIYF.

V and J are TRBV19 and TRBJ2-2; D is uncertain. Germline V gene lookup returns CDR1 LNHDA and CDR2 SQIVND (reference sequence). The germline V and J ends were trimmed by 3 bases and 6 bases, with 11 bases remaining between them. The CDR3 has 14 amino acids. The DNA for the CDR3 is TGTGCCAGTAGTATCTCCGGGTTGGCCGGGGAGCTGTTTTTT. Its translation is CASSISGLAGELFF.

This chain joins TRBV11-2 and TRBJ1-2; weak D call: TRBD1 (6 bases). Germline assignment: CDR1 SGHAT and CDR2 FQNNGV. Deletions cut 6 bases from V and 9 bases from J, with 23 bases between. This CDR3 is 15 amino acids long. The CDR3 protein is CASRTPRRGPGSYTF. CDR3 bases: TGTGCCAGCAGAACTCCACGGCGGGGGCCTGGGAGCTACACCTTC.

The chain carries TRBV28 and TRBJ1-1, with a possible D match to TRBD1 (5 bases). Per the germline V gene, CDR1 is MDHEN and CDR2 is SYDVKM. This CDR3 has 14 residues. Between the trimmed V and J ends, which lost 6 bases and 8 bases, there was a span of 19 bases. CDR3 residues: CASSHFDRQGEAFF. The DNA for the CDR3 is TGTGCCAGCAGCCACTTCGACAGACAAGGCGAAGCTTTCTTT.

This clone was seen once. This rearrangement joins TRBV6-4 to TRBJ1-6, with 7 bases lining up with TRBD1. Germline assignment: CDR1 MRHNA and CDR2 SNTAGT. J lost 9 bases, V lost 6 bases, and 8 bases had no gene match. The CDR3 is 14 amino acids. The CDR3 loop reads CASRGQAGGSPLHF. The CDR3 bases are TGTGCCAGCAGAGGACAGGCCGGTGGTTCACCCCTCCACTTT.

The rearrangement links TRBV29-1 to TRBJ2-7, with TRBD2 identical over 9 bases. CDR1 and CDR2 from the germline V gene are SQVTM and ANQGSEA. Germline trimming cut 1 base from V and 2 bases from J; bases unmatched to any gene: 3. The CDR3 spans 14 residues. The CDR3 coding sequence is TGCAGCGTTGAAGCTAGCGGGGAACCCTACGAGCAGTACTTC. The encoded protein is CSVEASGEPYEQYF.

J is TRBJ2-6 and V is TRBV18, with TRBD1 matching 8 bases. Trimming cost V 4 bases and J 1 base; bases outside gene matches: 15. The CDR3 loop spans 20 amino acids. Looked up from germline, CDR1 is KGHSH and CDR2 is LQKENI. CDR3 residues: CASSLNRPGQASSGANVLTF. The CDR3, as DNA: TGTGCCAGCTCACTGAATCGACCGGGACAGGCCTCATCTGGGGCCAACGTCCTGACTTTC.

The chain carries TRBV7-3 and TRBJ2-2; 9 bases map to TRBD1. The CDR3 has 16 residues. CDR1 is SGHTA and CDR2 is FQGTGA in the germline V gene. The junction had 2 bases not matched to a gene; V was cut back by 2 bases and J by 1 base. The CDR3, as DNA: TGTGCCAGCAGCTTAGGGACAGGGAAGAACACCGGGGAGCTGTTTTTT. Its protein product is CASSLGTGKNTGELFF.

V is TRBV11-3 and J is TRBJ2-1; D is unclear. The germline CDR1 and CDR2 sequences are SGHNT and YENEEA. Trimming left V 0 bases short and J 4 bases short, with 4 bases between. The CDR3 extends over 13 amino acids. CDR3 DNA: TGTGCCAGCAGCTTAGAACTGTACAATGAGCAGTTCTTC. Protein product: CASSLELYNEQFF.

The rearrangement joins TRBV6-2 or TRBV6-3 to TRBJ1-1; TRBD1 matches 7 bases. The V gene end was trimmed by 6 bases and the J gene end by 7 bases; junction bases not matched to a gene: 8. From germline, CDR1 is MNHEY and CDR2 SVGEGT. This CDR3 has 13 amino acids. The CDR3 is CASSNTGEGEAFF. CDR3 DNA: TGTGCCAGCAGCAATACAGGGGAAGGTGAAGCTTTCTTT.

The J gene is TRBJ1-1, the V gene TRBV25-1; weak D call: TRBD1 (5 bases). Germline assignment: CDR1 MGHDK and CDR2 SYGVNS. The CDR3 spans 15 residues. The V end lost 1 base, the J end lost 5 bases, and 14 bases lay between the germline ends. CDR3 region: CASSESGRETTEAFF. The DNA of the CDR3 is TGTGCCAGCAGTGAATCTGGCAGGGAGACGACTGAAGCTTTCTTT.

This clone was seen a single time. Within the sample, other DNA sequences also encode this same CDR3. This chain links TRBV11-2 with TRBJ1-1, with TRBD1 matching 8 bases. Germline values: CDR1 SGHAT, CDR2 FQNNGV. V lost 5 bases to trimming and J lost 3 bases; unmatched junction nucleotides: 5. The CDR3 spans 14 residues. The CDR3 coding sequence is TGTGCCAGCAGCCGCGGACAGGGTGACACTGAAGCTTTCTTT. Translated: CASSRGQGDTEAFF. The variable domain in full, completed from reference TRBV11-2 and TRBJ1-1, reads EAGVAQSPRYKIIEKRQSVAFWCNPISGHATLYWYQQILGQGPKLLIQFQNNGVVDDSQLPKDRFSAERLKGVDSTLKIQPAKLEDSAVYLCASSRGQGDTEAFFGQGTRLTVV.

This clone came up once. The V gene is TRBV27, the J gene TRBJ1-5; unclear D gene. This CDR3 comprises 13 residues. Trimming shortened V by 8 bases and J by 5 bases, and 13 bases separated the two germline ends. CDR1 and CDR2 from the germline V gene are MNHEY and SMNVEV (reference sequence). CDR3 residues: CASGRGGDQPQHF. The CDR3 bases are TGTGCCAGCGGCCGCGGCGGAGATCAGCCCCAGCATTTT.

This chain joins TRBV3-1 (or the pseudogene TRBV3-2) and TRBJ1-3; TRBD1 aligns across 7 bases. Germline CDR1 reads LGHDT; CDR2 reads YNNKEL (reference sequence). V trimming: 0 bases; J trimming: 9 bases; junction bases outside the gene matches: 5. This CDR3 contains 14 residues. The DNA for the CDR3 is TGTGCCAGCAGCCAAGAAGGGGGCTGGGGCACCATATATTTT. Its protein is CASSQEGGWGTIYF.

V and J are TRBV4-2 and TRBJ1-6; tentative D call: TRBD1 (5 bases). V gave up 4 bases and J gave up 4 bases, with 14 bases separating them. Germline-derived CDR1 and CDR2 are LGHNA and YNFKEQ. This CDR3 has 16 amino acids. The CDR3 DNA sequence: TGTGCCAGCAGCCCCCCGGAGACAGATTATAATTCACCCCTCCACTTT. As protein: CASSPPETDYNSPLHF.

This chain links TRBV6-5 with TRBJ1-4, with 7 bases matching TRBD1. The CDR3 has 15 residues. Trimming took 0 bases from V and 7 from J; bases not matched to a gene: 5. Germline-derived CDR1 and CDR2 are MNHEY and SVGAGI. CDR3 region: CASSYSAGGGEKLFF. DNA of the CDR3: TGTGCCAGCAGTTACTCGGCAGGGGGGGGTGAAAAACTGTTTTTT.